The source of this T cell receptor beta chain is a study of blood T cell repertoires in COVID-19. With V trimmed by 1 base and J by 6 bases, 2 bases remained unmatched. The CDR3 is 15 residues long. The germline CDR1 and CDR2 sequences are SGHDT and YYEEEE. Participants' own reports of clinical history determined their cohort assignment. Profiling relied on immunoSEQ multiplex PCR, and the TCRdb table lists in-frame clones only, not all of them. The table includes hundreds of thousands of clones, roughly nine tenths detected once. The clonotype originates from a woman aged 50 to 60 who had recovered from COVID-19. The chain couples TRBV5-6 to TRBJ1-6; 9 nucleotides agree with TRBD1. What was sequenced was PBMCs or T cells enriched from blood (not recorded which). The CDR3: CASSLRQGVNSPLHF. Written as DNA, the CDR3 is TGTGCCAGCAGCTTGCGACAGGGGGTTAATTCACCCCTCCACTTT.